This T cell receptor (beta chain) was observed in a study of CD8+CD57+ T cells in acquired aplastic anemia. Overall study context: Sorted CD4+ plus CD8+ cells gave DNA averaging about 3 ug. Points from the study as a whole: The same twenty-nine CD8+ CDR3 sequences occurred in patients and in controls.

As to this clonotype: Its antigen is still unknown.

Trimming took 6 bases from V and 5 from J; bases not matched to a gene: 7. Per germline, CDR1 SQVTM and CDR2 ANQGSEA. This CDR3 region has 12 residues. Individuals selected for sequencing had exhibited CD8+CD57+ cell expansion on flow cytometry. Patients had received no therapy at the time of blood sampling. Genomic DNA, serving as template, underwent TCR beta VDJ and CDR3 profiling. TCRdb passed the reads through MiXCR, listing each CDR3 protein once. The sample shows more than 150,000 distinct CDR3 sequences, 40% to 50% of them seen only once. The sample was sorted CD4+, CD8+, or CD8+CD57+ T cells (not recorded which) from PBMCs. The source is a human donor with aplastic anemia. This chain joins TRBV29-1 and TRBJ2-7, with TRBD1 identical over 7 bases. DNA of the CDR3: TGCAGCGTAGTAGTAGGGGGCGACGAGCAGTACTTC. This sequence encodes CSVVVGGDEQYF.